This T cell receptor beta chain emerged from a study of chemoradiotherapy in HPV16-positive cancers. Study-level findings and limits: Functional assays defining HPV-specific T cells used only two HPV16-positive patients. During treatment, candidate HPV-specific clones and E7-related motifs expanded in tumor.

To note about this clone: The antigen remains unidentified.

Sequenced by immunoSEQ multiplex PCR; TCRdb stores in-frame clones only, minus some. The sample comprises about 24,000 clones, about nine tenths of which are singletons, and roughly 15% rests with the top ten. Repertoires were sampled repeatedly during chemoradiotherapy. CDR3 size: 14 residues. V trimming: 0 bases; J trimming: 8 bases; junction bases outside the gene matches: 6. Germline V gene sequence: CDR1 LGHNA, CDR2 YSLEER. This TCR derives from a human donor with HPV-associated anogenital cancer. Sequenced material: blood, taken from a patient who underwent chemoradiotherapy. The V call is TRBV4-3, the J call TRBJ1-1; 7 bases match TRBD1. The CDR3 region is CASSQDLRGGEAFF. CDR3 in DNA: TGCGCCAGCAGCCAAGATCTCAGGGGGGGCGAAGCTTTCTTT.